These 5 T cell receptor beta chains share one sample of origin, sequenced in a study of blood T cell repertoires in COVID-19. TCRdb keeps only in-frame clones here, not all; method: immunoSEQ multiplex PCR. The data contain about 240,000 clones, around 86% of them singletons. The sequencing input was peripheral blood. Receptors were obtained from a woman in her forties or fifties with COVID-19, enrolled during active disease.

The rearrangement links TRBV18 to TRBJ1-1; TRBD1 might be the D (5 bases). The CDR3 runs 14 residues. Germline values: CDR1 KGHSH, CDR2 LQKENI. Trimming took 3 bases from V and 0 from J, leaving 8 bases between them. The CDR3 DNA is TGTGCCAGCTCACCCGACAGTGTGAACACTGAAGCTTTCTTT. It encodes CASSPDSVNTEAFF.

V and J are TRBV21-1 and TRBJ2-1; the table's D call, TRBD1, was not checked against the DNA. TRBV21-1 is a pseudogene segment. The CDR3 sequence is 19 residues long. The CDR3 coding sequence is TGTGCCAGCAGCCATAGTCAGGGGCCTACTTCCTGCTCCTACAATGAGCAGTTCTTC. Protein: CASSHSQGPTSCSYNEQFF.

The V and J genes are TRBV3-1 (or the pseudogene TRBV3-2) and TRBJ2-1; D gene unclear. The CDR3 totals 12 residues. Trimming pared 4 bases from V and 16 bases from J, leaving 17 bases between. Germline values: CDR1 LGHDT, CDR2 YNNKEL (reference sequence). This chain's CDR3 is CASSPTGSRQFF. The DNA of the CDR3 is TGTGCCAGCAGCCCCACCGGGTCCCGGCAATTCTTC.

The rearrangement links TRBV19 to TRBJ2-2; possibly TRBD1 for D (6 bases). The CDR3 covers 17 residues. Germline CDR1 is LNHDA and CDR2 is SQIVND (reference sequence). Deletions cut 8 bases from V and 0 bases from J, with 19 bases between. The CDR3 bases are TGTGCCAGTCAGTTGTGGGGGCAGATCGCGAACACCGGGGAGCTGTTTTTT. Translated: CASQLWGQIANTGELFF.

The chain carries TRBV5-5 and TRBJ2-1; 8 bases align to TRBD2. Germline V lookup: CDR1 SGHKS, CDR2 YYEKEE (reference sequence). V trimming: 5 bases; J trimming: 6 bases; junction bases outside the gene matches: 10. The CDR3 is 15 residues long. CDR3 region: CASSFAGGRSNEQFF. The CDR3 nucleotides read TGTGCCAGCAGTTTCGCGGGGGGCCGGAGCAATGAGCAGTTCTTC.